Detailed here is one T cell receptor (beta chain). V lost 2 bases to trimming and J lost 0 bases, with 17 bases between them. CDR1 and CDR2 (germline): GTSNPN, SVGIG (reference sequence). The CDR3 is made up of 17 amino acids. This sample is drawn from a study of blood T cell repertoires in COVID-19. Study-level information: In each case, the material was cDNA or gDNA derived from T cells, B-cell-depleted T cells, or PBMCs.

Original processing methods: Reference gene primer amplification yielded estimated nucleated cell counts. Some clones are missing from TCRdb's copy, which holds only in-frame ones; the method was immunoSEQ multiplex PCR. V, J and clone size were drawn from that table, and D and trimming were deduced from the DNA. Here the sample spans roughly 100,000 clones, roughly nine tenths being singletons. This receptor was obtained from a human donor in a cohort sampled during active COVID-19. Source material: peripheral blood. V usage is TRBV30 and J usage is TRBJ1-5; D might be TRBD1 (5 bases). This chain's CDR3 is CAWSRGRTQYSNQPQHF. The DNA for the CDR3 is TGTGCCTGGAGTAGAGGTAGGACACAATATAGCAATCAGCCCCAGCATTTT.